These 3 T cell receptor beta chains were sequenced from one sample in a study of Graves' ophthalmopathy and Graves' hyperthyroidism. Using RNA transcripts, the TCR beta CDR3 regions were amplified. An initial RT-PCR round employing HTBI primers preceded a second-round multiplex PCR. Each CDR3 protein is one row after TCRdb ran MiXCR on the multiplex PCR reads. The sample includes roughly 380,000 distinct CDR3 sequences, 15% of them seen just once. Sequenced: peripheral blood. These receptors were obtained from a woman aged 18-30 years with stable Graves' hyperthyroidism.

The chain carries TRBV11-3 and TRBJ1-1, with TRBD1 as a possible D gene (6 bases). CDR1 is SGHNT and CDR2 is YENEEA in the germline V gene. This CDR3 comprises 14 residues. V gave up 11 bases and J gave up 2 bases, with 18 bases separating them. The CDR3 loop reads CAGNLGQLNTEAFF. CDR3 bases: TGTGCCGGCAACCTCGGACAGCTTAACACTGAAGCTTTCTTT.

This rearrangement joins TRBV2 to TRBJ1-2; D may be TRBD1 (5 bases). Germline V gene sequence: CDR1 SNHLY, CDR2 FYNNEI. This CDR3 region has 13 residues. V was cut by 10 bases and J by 8 bases, with 20 bases left in between. The CDR3 loop is CATGQGVTIGYTF. As DNA, the CDR3 is TGTGCCACGGGGCAAGGCGTCACTATCGGCTACACCTTC.

The chain joins TRBV3-1 to TRBJ2-2; TRBD1 might be the D (5 bases). Germline V gene data show CDR1 as LGHDT and CDR2 as YNNKEL (reference sequence). The CDR3 loop spans 13 amino acids. The germline V and J ends were trimmed by 5 bases and 7 bases, with 11 bases remaining between them. In DNA form, the CDR3 reads TGTGCCAGCAGCTCACAGGAACTCGGGGAGCTGTTTTTT. It specifies CASSSQELGELFF.